Listed here are 3 T cell receptor beta chains from one sample, sequenced in a study of neurological immune-mediated disorders. TCRdb reprocessed the 5' RACE reads with MiXCR, giving one entry per CDR3 protein. The sample consists of over 45,000 distinct CDR3 sequences, more than 20% of them appearing once. The sample comprised PBMCs. The source is a woman aged 70-85 years in good health.

This clonotype was counted only a few times. V and J are TRBV5-1 and TRBJ2-1; tentatively, D is TRBD1 (6 bases). V gave up 3 bases and J gave up 0 bases, with 19 bases separating them. The CDR3 contains 18 residues. The germline V gene has CDR1 SGHRS and CDR2 YFSETQ. The CDR3 is CASSWKRSRGGSYNEQFF. DNA of the CDR3: TGCGCCAGCAGCTGGAAAAGGTCCAGAGGGGGCTCCTACAATGAGCAGTTCTTC.

Ten or more counts support this clonotype. The J gene is TRBJ1-2, the V gene TRBV6-6; perhaps TRBD1 as D (6 bases). V was cut by 2 bases and J by 6 bases, with 10 bases left in between. The CDR3 contains 13 residues. The germline gives CDR1 MNHNY, CDR2 SVGAGI (reference sequence). CDR3 loop: CASSYQGNDGYTF. The CDR3 DNA follows: TGTGCCAGCAGTTACCAGGGGAACGATGGCTACACCTTC.

This clonotype has ten or more counts. V is TRBV4-2 and J is TRBJ1-2; D remains ambiguous. Looked up from germline, CDR1 is LGHNA and CDR2 is YNFKEQ. The CDR3 length is 14 residues. V was clipped by 0 bases and J by 8 bases, with 13 bases between them. DNA of the CDR3: TGTGCCAGCAGCCAAGATCATCTAGCAGAGGGCTACACCTTC. As protein: CASSQDHLAEGYTF.